A single sample is the source of the 5 T cell receptor beta chains below, sequenced in a study of blood T cell repertoires in COVID-19. Generated by immunoSEQ multiplex PCR, the TCRdb table keeps only in-frame clones and is missing some. The top ten hold less than 2.5% of the sample, which has 330,000 or so clones, more than 75% seen once. The sample was PBMCs or T cells enriched from blood (not recorded which). The receptors here all came from a man aged 40-50 years in a cohort exposed to, infected with or recovered from COVID-19 (not recorded which).

The chain uses TRBV11-2 and TRBJ2-1; D is perhaps TRBD2 (7 bases). There are 13 residues in the CDR3. CDR1 SGHAT and CDR2 FQNNGV come from the germline V gene. V lost 8 bases and J lost 9, with 17 bases in between. The CDR3 protein is CASGRGGRSEQFF. The DNA of the CDR3 is TGTGCCAGCGGCAGGGGAGGGAGGAGTGAGCAGTTCTTC.

This clone came up a few times. The chain uses TRBV6-6 and TRBJ2-5; D is unclear. V lost 4 bases, J lost 4 bases, and 7 bases lay in between. Germline CDR1 and CDR2: MNHNY and SVGAGI (reference sequence). The CDR3 sequence is 12 residues long. This chain's CDR3 is CASSLSLETQYF. The CDR3 nucleotides read TGTGCCAGCAGTTTATCGTTAGAGACCCAGTACTTC.

This clone was picked up one time. This chain uses TRBV6-5 with TRBJ2-1; TRBD1 is a possible D gene (6 bases). The CDR3 has 13 residues. CDR1 MNHEY and CDR2 SVGAGI come from the germline V gene. Between the trimmed V and J ends, which lost 3 bases and 7 bases, there was a span of 10 bases. DNA for the CDR3: TGTGCCAGCAGTTATCAGGGGCGGAATGAGCAGTTCTTC. This codes for CASSYQGRNEQFF.

This rearrangement joins TRBV7-2 to TRBJ1-2, with D possibly matching TRBD1 (6 bases). Germline V CDR1 and CDR2: SGHTA, FQGNSA. There are 12 residues in the CDR3. V lost 8 bases, J lost 4 bases, and 11 bases lay in between. DNA of the CDR3: TGTGCCAGCGCGGGGGGCGGCTATGGCTACACCTTC. Encoded protein: CASAGGGYGYTF.

This chain links TRBV7-9 with TRBJ2-5; maybe TRBD1 (7 bases). The germline V and J ends were trimmed by 1 base and 4 bases, with 16 bases remaining between them. The germline V gene has CDR1 SEHNR and CDR2 FQNEAQ (reference sequence). This CDR3 region has 16 residues. The CDR3 is CASSLGAGGTRETQYF. The CDR3 bases are TGTGCCAGCAGCTTAGGGGCAGGGGGGACGCGAGAGACCCAGTACTTC. Looking up the rest from reference TRBV7-9 and TRBJ2-5 gives the full variable domain: DTGVSQNPRHKITKRGQNVTFRCDPISEHNRLYWYRQTLGQGPEFLTYFQNEAQLEKSRLLSDRFSAERPKGSFSTLEIQRTEQGDSAMYLCASSLGAGGTRETQYFGPGTRLLVL.